The T cell receptor beta chain under discussion was sequenced for a study of blood T cell repertoires in COVID-19. For this clone: At the DNA level, this CDR3 is encoded by other sequences in the same sample as well.

V gave up 2 bases and J gave up 0 bases, with 2 bases separating them. The CDR3 is made up of 12 amino acids. CDR1 is SGHRS, CDR2 YFSETQ, per germline. The protocol was immunoSEQ multiplex PCR, while the TCRdb copy is restricted to in-frame clones and leaves out a portion. The sample holds 200,000 to 250,000 clones, approximately 80% seen once. This TCR was recovered from a woman of 80 years or more with COVID-19, enrolled during active disease. This chain connects TRBV5-1 to TRBJ2-5; no firm D call. Sequencing was carried out using peripheral blood. CDR3 in DNA: TGCGCCAGCAGCTTTAACCAAGAGACCCAGTACTTC. Its protein product is CASSFNQETQYF.